The 18 T cell receptor beta chains in this list originate from one sample, sequenced in a study of yellow fever vaccine responses in identical twins. MiXCR, applied by TCRdb to the RT-PCR reads, yields one record per CDR3 protein. This table has approximately 32,000 distinct CDR3 sequences, less than 70% appearing once. The sample in question was T cells from blood (PBMCs), unsorted or a sorted subset (not recorded which), obtained before or after yellow fever vaccination (not recorded which). These receptor sequences come from a woman aged 18-29 years who received the yellow fever vaccine.

This rearrangement joins TRBV7-3 to TRBJ1-5; D ambiguous. Germline V lookup: CDR1 SGHTA, CDR2 FQGTGA. V was shortened by 1 base and J by 9 bases, with 19 bases between the two germline ends. CDR3 length: 16 residues. The CDR3 loop reads CASSLSESTPATPQHF. CDR3 bases: TGTGCCAGCAGCTTAAGCGAGTCGACACCCGCTACGCCCCAGCATTTT.

This chain joins TRBV10-1 and TRBJ2-3; no definite D call. This CDR3 is built from 14 residues. V lost 0 bases and J lost 2, with 6 bases in between. Germline V CDR1 and CDR2: WNHNN, SYGVQD (reference sequence). CDR3 amino acids: CASSESVHTDTQYF. DNA of the CDR3: TGCGCCAGCAGTGAGTCGGTGCACACAGATACGCAGTATTTT.

This chain links TRBV5-1 with TRBJ2-7, with TRBD1 matching over 8 bases. CDR1 and CDR2 from the germline V gene are SGHRS and YFSETQ. With V trimmed by 3 bases and J by 7 bases, 12 bases remained unmatched. This CDR3 is 15 amino acids long. CDR3 residues: CASSYQGALVGEQYF. The CDR3, as DNA: TGCGCCAGCAGCTACCAGGGGGCTTTGGTGGGGGAGCAGTACTTC.

This clonotype came up once. The chain links TRBV18 to TRBJ1-1, with D possibly matching TRBD1 (6 bases). The CDR3 has 14 amino acids. From germline, CDR1 is KGHSH and CDR2 LQKENI. V was shortened by 3 bases and J by 0 bases, with 8 bases between the two germline ends. CDR3 sequence reads: CASSPGQLNTEAFF. The CDR3 DNA follows: TGTGCCAGCTCACCCGGACAGCTGAACACTGAAGCTTTCTTT.

This chain connects TRBV10-1 to TRBJ2-2; 8 bases align to TRBD2. Germline loops: CDR1 WNHNN, CDR2 SYGVQD (reference sequence). V lost 7 bases and J lost 1; bases outside the gene matches: 2. CDR3 size: 14 residues. In nucleotides, the CDR3 is TGCGCCAGCACGGCGGGAGGGAACACCGGGGAGCTGTTTTTT. Amino acid sequence: CASTAGGNTGELFF.

The chain couples TRBV29-1 to TRBJ2-3, with 7 bases matching TRBD1. From germline, CDR1 is SQVTM and CDR2 ANQGSEA. This CDR3 contains 14 residues. Losses at the gene ends were 1 base for V and 0 bases for J; bases not matched to a gene: 1. The CDR3 reads CSVEGQGSTDTQYF. The CDR3 region has the DNA TGCAGCGTTGAAGGACAGGGCAGCACAGATACGCAGTATTTT.

The chain employs TRBV12-3 or TRBV12-4 and TRBJ1-6, with 7 bases that match TRBD1. The CDR3 has 14 residues. Losses at the gene ends were 6 bases for V and 2 bases for J; bases not matched to a gene: 1. The CDR3 sequence: CASSTGAYNSPLHF. CDR3 nucleotide sequence: TGTGCCAGCAGCACAGGGGCCTATAATTCACCCCTCCACTTT.

The rearrangement joins TRBV29-1 to TRBJ2-5; 9 nucleotides align to TRBD1. The length of the CDR3 is 13 residues. V was clipped by 6 bases and J by 5 bases; unmatched bases: 7. From germline, CDR1 is SQVTM and CDR2 ANQGSEA. The CDR3, as DNA: TGCAGCGTGGGGACAGGGTTATGGGAGACCCAGTACTTC. Amino acids: CSVGTGLWETQYF.

V and J are TRBV4-1 and TRBJ1-2; possibly TRBD1 for D (5 bases). This CDR3 has 15 residues. V was pared by 0 bases and J by 4 bases, with 12 bases between. Germline V gives CDR1 MGHRA, CDR2 YSYEKL. The CDR3: CASSQDPPGVYGYTF. In DNA form, the CDR3 reads TGCGCCAGCAGCCAAGATCCGCCGGGGGTCTATGGCTACACCTTC.

This sequence joins TRBV5-5 and TRBJ1-2; 7 bases are a match to TRBD1. The V segment lost 4 bases and the J segment 7 bases; nucleotides outside the gene matches: 10. CDR1 is SGHKS, CDR2 YYEKEE, per germline (reference sequence). This CDR3 region has 14 residues. The CDR3: CASSPNRGEGGYTF. CDR3 coding DNA: TGTGCCAGCAGCCCGAACAGGGGAGAAGGTGGCTACACCTTC.

The V call is TRBV7-9, the J call TRBJ2-2, with 8 bases fitting TRBD2. The germline CDR1 and CDR2 sequences are SEHNR and FQNEAQ (reference sequence). The J segment lost 6 bases and the V segment lost 5 bases, leaving 8 bases of the junction unmatched. CDR3 length: 15 residues. This CDR3 reads CASSPPSGGPGELFF. Written as DNA, the CDR3 is TGTGCCAGCAGCCCACCTTCGGGGGGGCCCGGGGAGCTGTTTTTT.

The chain combines TRBV28 with TRBJ1-2; no clear D. The CDR3 covers 12 residues. Trimming cost V 2 bases and J 6 bases, with 7 bases left between them. Germline V gene lookup returns CDR1 MDHEN and CDR2 SYDVKM. This CDR3 is CASSLILDGYTF. The CDR3 DNA reads TGTGCCAGCAGTTTAATCCTAGATGGCTACACCTTC.

The V gene is TRBV12-3 or TRBV12-4, the J gene TRBJ2-1; D may be TRBD1 (5 bases). The CDR3 runs to 15 residues. Trimming left V 0 bases short and J 4 bases short, with 10 bases between. CDR3 coding DNA: TGTGCCAGCAGTTTAGCAGGGGTTAGGTACAATGAGCAGTTCTTC. This sequence encodes CASSLAGVRYNEQFF.

The chain carries TRBV5-4 and TRBJ2-3; D perhaps matches TRBD1 (6 bases). Germline V gene data show CDR1 as SGHNT and CDR2 as YYREEE (reference sequence). Trimming left V 2 bases short and J 6 bases short, with 19 bases between. This CDR3 region has 16 residues. The CDR3: CASSFGHQGPSDTQYF. The CDR3 region has the DNA TGTGCCAGCAGCTTTGGTCACCAGGGGCCCTCGGATACGCAGTATTTT.

V is TRBV29-1 and J is TRBJ2-1; D is uncertain. Trimming removed 4 bases at V and 6 bases at J, with 7 bases between. The CDR3 is 11 residues long. Germline loops: CDR1 SQVTM, CDR2 ANQGSEA. The CDR3, as DNA: TGCAGCGTTGTTGGTTCCAATGAGCAGTTCTTC. It is translated as CSVVGSNEQFF.

The chain links TRBV4-3 to TRBJ2-1; TRBD2 matches at 8 bases. Germline assignment: CDR1 LGHNA and CDR2 YSLEER. J gave up 4 bases and V 1 base, and 3 bases lay outside the gene matches. The CDR3 extends over 15 amino acids. DNA for the CDR3: TGCGCCAGCAGCCAAGCAAGCGGGGGTTACAATGAGCAGTTCTTC. Its protein is CASSQASGGYNEQFF.

The genes are TRBV11-3 and TRBJ2-1; 7 nucleotides line up with TRBD2. Germline loops: CDR1 SGHNT, CDR2 YENEEA. The CDR3 sequence is 13 residues long. V was pared by 4 bases and J by 6 bases, with 3 bases of the junction left unmatched. In DNA, the CDR3 is TGTGCCAGCAGCTCCGGACTAGGCAATGAGCAGTTCTTC. It specifies CASSSGLGNEQFF.

This clonotype was seen a single time. The V and J genes are TRBV28 and TRBJ2-7, with unresolved D. The V end lost 2 bases, the J end lost 2 bases, and 4 bases lay between the germline ends. Germline V CDR1 and CDR2: MDHEN, SYDVKM. The CDR3 sequence is 12 residues long. The CDR3 here is CASSLGTYEQYV. The CDR3 DNA sequence: TGTGCCAGCAGTTTAGGTACCTACGAGCAGTACGTC.